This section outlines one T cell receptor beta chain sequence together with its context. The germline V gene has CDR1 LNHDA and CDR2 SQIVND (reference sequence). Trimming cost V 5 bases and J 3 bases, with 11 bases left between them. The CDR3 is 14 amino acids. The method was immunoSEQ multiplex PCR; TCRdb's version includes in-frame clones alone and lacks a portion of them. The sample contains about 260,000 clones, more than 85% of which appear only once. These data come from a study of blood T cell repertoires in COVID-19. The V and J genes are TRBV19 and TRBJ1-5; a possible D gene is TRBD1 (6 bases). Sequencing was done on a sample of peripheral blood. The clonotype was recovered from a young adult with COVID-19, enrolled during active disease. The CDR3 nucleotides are TGTGCCAGTAGTTTACAGGGCTACAATCAGCCCCAGCATTTT. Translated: CASSLQGYNQPQHF. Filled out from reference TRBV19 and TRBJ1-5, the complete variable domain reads DGGITQSPKYLFRKEGQNVTLSCEQNLNHDAMYWYRQDPGQGLRLIYYSQIVNDFQKGDIAEGYSVSREKKESFPLTVTSAQKNPTAFYLCASSLQGYNQPQHFGDGTRLSIL.